Listed here are 5 T cell receptor beta chains from one sample, sequenced in a study of T-cell reconstitution after alpha-beta-depleted transplantation in children. TCRbeta library preparation incorporated unique molecular identifiers. TCRdb independently ran MiXCR on the PCR reads; one entry per CDR3 protein. The sample contains about 980,000 distinct CDR3 sequences, under 30% of which appear only once. The material sequenced was PBMCs, mostly from graft donor cells, taken 360 days after TCRalphabeta/CD19-depleted stem cell transplant. The receptors come from a boy younger than two who had a stem cell transplant for SCID, so the T cells may come from the graft donor.

V and J are TRBV29-1 and TRBJ2-7; no clear D. V lost 5 bases to trimming and J lost 4 bases, with 12 bases between them. Per germline, CDR1 SQVTM and CDR2 ANQGSEA. CDR3 length: 12 residues. The CDR3 DNA is TGCAGCGTTTCAAACAGCATTTACGAGCAGTACTTC. As protein: CSVSNSIYEQYF.

V is TRBV7-9 and J is TRBJ1-1; D call uncertain. Germline CDR1 is SEHNR and CDR2 is FQNEAQ (reference sequence). V was clipped by 1 base and J by 5 bases, with 11 bases between them. This CDR3 contains 14 residues. CDR3 residues: CASSLGGYATEAFF. CDR3 DNA: TGTGCCAGCAGCTTAGGGGGTTATGCGACTGAAGCTTTCTTT.

This clonotype was picked up a small number of times. The chain joins TRBV5-1 to TRBJ1-2; D unresolved. Deletions cut 4 bases from V and 8 bases from J, with 12 bases between. Germline CDR1 SGHRS, CDR2 YFSETQ. This CDR3 is built from 12 residues. In DNA, the CDR3 is TGCGCCAGCAGCCAGGACCGGGAAGGCTACACCTTC. This sequence encodes CASSQDREGYTF.

This clonotype was seen more than once but under ten times. V and J are TRBV29-1 and TRBJ2-5, with D possibly matching TRBD1 (6 bases). V lost 3 bases to trimming and J lost 5 bases, with 10 bases between them. From germline, CDR1 is SQVTM and CDR2 ANQGSEA. CDR3 length: 12 amino acids. CDR3 region: CSVEAGVETQYF. The CDR3 nucleotides are TGCAGCGTTGAGGCAGGGGTGGAGACCCAGTACTTC.

The chain carries TRBV28 and TRBJ1-4; possibly TRBD1 for D (5 bases). The germline V gene encodes CDR1 MDHEN and CDR2 SYDVKM. This CDR3 comprises 14 residues. V shed 5 bases and J shed 8 bases, with 15 bases lying between them. The CDR3 here is CASSEWGVVEKLFF. CDR3 bases: TGTGCCAGCAGTGAGTGGGGGGTTGTCGAAAAACTGTTTTTT. The full variable domain, with the rest looked up from reference TRBV28 and TRBJ1-4, is DVKVTQSSRYLVKRTGEKVFLECVQDMDHENMFWYRQDPGLGLRLIYFSYDVKMKEKGDIPEGYSVSREKKERFSLILESASTNQTSMYLCASSEWGVVEKLFFGSGTQLSVL.